Described below is a single TCR beta chain sequence and its context. Its antigen is unknown. No quality values exist for individual bases; no much larger clone is one base distant. The sample originates from a study of CD8+ T cells in alopecia areata (dated by TCRdb to between 2017 and 2018). Study-level background: The treated patients, all with moderate-to-severe alopecia areata, were enrolled in an open-label pilot trial of oral tofacitinib given at 5 to 10 mg twice daily. Tofacitinib was given for 6 to 18 months, followed by 6 months of follow-up off drug to assess delayed response and recurrence. The study used high-throughput TCRbeta sequencing to examine T cell clonal expansion in alopecia areata, in both the C3H/HeJ mouse model and human patients. Human TCRbeta sequencing covered scalp tissue and sorted CD4+ and CD8+ peripheral blood T cells from patchy and totalis/universalis alopecia areata patients and healthy controls. Biopsies were taken from tofacitinib-treated patients at baseline and again at 4 and 24 weeks into treatment, and several of those patients also had a later scalp biopsy. Scalp clonality was compared among normal scalp (n=4), patchy alopecia areata scalp (n=8), and alopecia totalis/universalis scalp (n=8). RNA was extracted with the PAXgene miRNA kit for fixed scalp, the miRNeasy kit for PBMCs, and the RNeasy kit for mouse skin. immunoSEQ multiplex PCR using 35 Vbeta forward primers and 13 Jbeta reverse primers was used to amplify TCRbeta CDR3 regions. Results and caveats for the whole study, not just this receptor: Compared with normal scalp, lesional scalp had higher clonality and more expanded CD8+ clones, particularly in alopecia totalis/universalis, a pattern that suggests antigenic drive. Unlike mouse skin, which is dominated by gammadelta T cells, normal human skin has resident alphabeta T cells that are also sequenced, and this complicates analysis of the scalp TCR repertoire. Compared with mice, TCR sequences shared between patients were less clear, possibly partly because of HLA diversity across the patient population.

Library method: the immunoSEQ multiplex PCR assay. For TCR sequencing, RNA was extracted from every sample and reverse transcribed into cDNA to serve as template. First-strand cDNA was synthesized with SuperScript III using a 2:1 mix of oligo-dT and random hexamers. A synthetic immune receptor repertoire was used to gauge amplification bias, and whatever bias remained was removed computationally. The study's processing was this. Raw reads were preprocessed for error removal, and CDR3 was defined according to IMGT conventions as running from the conserved cysteine to phenylalanine. Clonality was calculated as 1 minus Shannon entropy normalized by log2 of the number of productive unique TCRs. Scalp TCRbeta sequences were cross-referenced with sorted blood CD4 and CD8 repertoires so that the CD4 or CD8 identity of scalp clones could be inferred. Here the immuneACCESS table is served through TCRdb, limited to in-frame sequences with V and J called. Missing clones are a known gap in these copies; in checked studies unresolved V genes cover under half, and the rest lacks a known reason. The V and J calls and the clone size are those of that table, but D and trimming were determined from the DNA. The sample has over 110,000 clones on record, roughly 46% of them singletons. The top ten clonotypes cover roughly 0.99% of the sample.

The time point tag for this specimen amounts to: baseline before oral tofacitinib. From alopecia areata patients, peripheral blood was collected along with lesional scalp punch biopsies. PBMCs were isolated by density centrifugation and stained for CD3, CD4 and CD8, after which CD4+ and CD8+ T cells were sorted on a FACSAria. CDR1 DFQATT and CDR2 SNEGSKA were looked up in the germline V gene (reference sequence). The CDR3 starts with the cysteine, ends with the phenylalanine, and has 11 residues. Only the CDR3 region is kept as DNA, spanning 33 bases read in frame from base 1. Cut back by 0 bases and 9 bases, the V and J ends lie 6 bases apart.

The TCR was taken from a human donor with alopecia areata. This specimen was CD4+ T cells sorted from blood, taken at week 0. The V and J genes are TRBV20-1 and TRBJ2-1, with the identity of the D gene unclear. In nucleotide form, the sequence is TGCAGTGCTAGAGATCGGGTTGAGCAGTTCTTC. Its translation reads: CSARDRVEQFF.